The TCR beta chain described here comes from a study of radiotherapy plus CTLA-4 blockade in lung cancer. Trimming shortened V by 5 bases and J by 8 bases, and 14 bases separated the two germline ends. The CDR3 covers 13 residues. Germline CDR1 reads MNHEY; CDR2 reads SMNVEV (reference sequence). Generated by immunoSEQ multiplex PCR, the TCRdb table keeps only in-frame clones and is missing some. The sample carries about 110,000 clones, more than 70% recorded once. For this clone: Its antigen remains unknown.

Study-level findings and limits: TCR clones of tumor origin grew in blood after radiotherapy plus ipilimumab.

The chain carries TRBV27 and TRBJ2-3; D not resolved. Source: peripheral blood, taken from a patient treated with radiotherapy plus ipilimumab. The TCR originated in a human donor with non-small cell lung cancer that progressed on radiotherapy plus ipilimumab. Some clones in this sample may be carry-over from other donors' samples. The CDR3 is CASSASLSATQYF. The DNA of the CDR3 is TGTGCCAGCAGTGCTTCACTCTCCGCTACGCAGTATTTT.